The 22 T cell receptor beta chains in this list originate from one sample, sequenced in a study of T cell repertoires in cytomegalovirus infection. TCRdb called the reads again in MiXCR, with one record for every CDR3 protein. This table has about 310,000 distinct CDR3 sequences, about a sixth appearing once. The sequenced sample was PBMCs. These receptors were collected from a human donor in good health (CMV status not recorded). Some clones in this sample may be carry-over from other donors' samples.

The rearrangement links TRBV6-2 or TRBV6-3 to TRBJ2-7; weak D call: TRBD1 (6 bases). Germline CDR1 reads MNHEY; CDR2 reads SVGEGT. V lost 2 bases, J lost 3 bases, and 29 bases lay in between. The CDR3 sequence is 20 residues long. For the CDR3, the DNA is TGTGCCAGCAGTTACCGGATATCTGCAGGGGCCACCTCTGGGGACTACGAGCAGTACTTC. It yields the protein CASSYRISAGATSGDYEQYF.

The chain joins TRBV12-3 or TRBV12-4 to TRBJ1-6; D remains ambiguous. Trimming shortened V by 7 bases and J by 4 bases, and 14 bases separated the two germline ends. The CDR3 has 15 amino acids. The CDR3 reads CASTTSAAYNSPLHF. The CDR3 DNA is TGTGCCAGCACCACCTCGGCGGCGTATAATTCACCCCTCCACTTT.

This clonotype has just a few counts. The chain joins TRBV2 to TRBJ2-5, with 8 bases fitting TRBD1. Per germline, CDR1 SNHLY and CDR2 FYNNEI. This CDR3 has 15 residues. V was clipped by 6 bases and J by 7 bases; unmatched bases: 13. The CDR3 DNA sequence: TGTGCCAGCAGGGGGGAACCGGGACAGGAAAGGACCCAGTACTTC. Translating gives CASRGEPGQERTQYF.

This clonotype was detected ten times or more. CDR3 loop: CASRLGTGASYEQYF. CDR3 sequence (DNA): TGTGCCAGCAGGCTTGGGACAGGGGCGTCCTACGAGCAGTACTTC. The rearrangement uses TRBV7-2 and TRBJ2-7; 10 nucleotides agree with TRBD1. CDR3 size: 15 residues. From germline, CDR1 is SGHTA and CDR2 FQGNSA. V dropped 6 bases and J dropped 1; count of bases not matched to a gene: 6.

The chain carries TRBV2 and TRBJ2-5, with D possibly TRBD2 on 6 matching bases. CDR3 length: 13 residues. The germline V gene encodes CDR1 SNHLY and CDR2 FYNNEI. V was clipped by 10 bases and J by 4 bases, with 16 bases between them. The CDR3 DNA is TGTGCCACCAGACGGGACTTTTCAGAGACCCAGTACTTC. The encoded protein is CATRRDFSETQYF.

This clonotype was detected many times. CDR3 protein: CASSSRLGTDTEAFF. CDR3 sequence (DNA): TGCGCCAGCAGCTCTAGGTTGGGAACGGACACTGAAGCTTTCTTT. The V and J genes are TRBV5-1 and TRBJ1-1; no clear D gene. The CDR3 runs to 15 residues. From germline, CDR1 is SGHRS and CDR2 YFSETQ. The V and J ends lost 3 bases and 3 bases respectively, with 15 bases between them.

The V gene is TRBV28, the J gene TRBJ1-2; D ambiguous. Trimming left V 1 base short and J 6 bases short, with 12 bases between. This CDR3 spans 14 amino acids. Germline values: CDR1 MDHEN, CDR2 SYDVKM. The CDR3 DNA is TGTGCCAGCAGTTTATCGGGCCCACCAAATGGCTACACCTTC. Translation: CASSLSGPPNGYTF.

This clonotype was detected many times. This chain links TRBV5-1 with TRBJ1-1, with TRBD1 matching over 10 bases. Germline V gives CDR1 SGHRS, CDR2 YFSETQ. The ends lost 2 bases at V and 2 bases at J; junction bases unmatched: 6. The CDR3 is 16 residues long. CDR3 sequence (DNA): TGCGCCAGCAGCTTCCGGGGGGACAGGGGAAACACTGAAGCTTTCTTT. Protein sequence: CASSFRGDRGNTEAFF.

This clonotype was seen a few times. J is TRBJ1-1 and V is TRBV29-1; 9 bases agree with TRBD1. This CDR3 is built from 13 residues. From germline, CDR1 is SQVTM and CDR2 ANQGSEA. Germline trimming cut 4 bases from V and 4 bases from J; bases unmatched to any gene: 4. CDR3 sequence: CSVGTGVSTEAFF. CDR3 in DNA: TGCAGCGTTGGGACAGGGGTGAGCACTGAAGCTTTCTTT.

This clonotype was recorded a few times. The rearrangement joins TRBV15 to TRBJ1-2, with 8 bases lining up with TRBD1. The CDR3 extends over 16 amino acids. Germline assignment: CDR1 LNHNV and CDR2 YYDKDF (reference sequence). Losses at the gene ends were 0 bases for V and 4 bases for J; bases not matched to a gene: 7. The CDR3 sequence is CATSREPGTGRYGYTF. CDR3 bases: TGTGCCACCAGCAGAGAACCCGGGACAGGTCGCTATGGCTACACCTTC.

The chain carries TRBV12-3 or TRBV12-4 and TRBJ1-6, with D tentatively TRBD1 (5 bases). The CDR3 totals 15 residues. V lost 5 bases, J lost 10 bases, and 18 bases lay in between. CDR3 region: CASSEGFSGVSPLHF. CDR3 nucleotide sequence: TGTGCCAGCAGTGAGGGGTTTTCGGGGGTCTCACCCCTCCACTTT.

This clonotype was seen repeatedly, ten times or more. The CDR3 loop reads CASSKRGQPQHF. The CDR3 bases are TGTGCCAGCAGTAAGAGAGGTCAGCCCCAGCATTTT. The V gene is TRBV6-2 or TRBV6-3, the J gene TRBJ1-5; D gene uncertain. This CDR3 is 12 amino acids long. Germline assignment: CDR1 MNHEY and CDR2 SVGEGT. Trimming pared 5 bases from V and 6 bases from J, leaving 8 bases between.

The chain combines TRBV20-1 with TRBJ2-3; TRBD2 might be the D (6 bases). V gave up 5 bases and J gave up 3 bases, with 12 bases separating them. The germline V gene has CDR1 DFQATT and CDR2 SNEGSKA (reference sequence). This CDR3 is built from 13 residues. The CDR3 sequence is CSAGRLETDTQYF. The DNA of the CDR3 is TGCAGTGCTGGAAGACTAGAAACAGATACGCAGTATTTT.

The V call is TRBV29-1, the J call TRBJ1-2; tentative D call: TRBD1 (6 bases). In germline, CDR1 is SQVTM, CDR2 ANQGSEA. V was clipped by 4 bases and J by 4 bases, with 10 bases between them. This CDR3 contains 12 residues. CDR3 residues: CSVADSTYGYTF. In DNA, the CDR3 is TGCAGCGTTGCGGACAGCACCTATGGCTACACCTTC. Drawing the rest from reference TRBV29-1 and TRBJ1-2, the complete variable domain is SAVISQKPSRDICQRGTSLTIQCQVDSQVTMMFWYRQQPGQSLTLIATANQGSEATYESGFVIDKFPISRPNLTFSTLTVSNMSPEDSSIYLCSVADSTYGYTFGSGTRLTVV.

There are a few counts of this clonotype. This chain uses TRBV20-1 with TRBJ2-1, with D perhaps TRBD1 or TRBD2 (5 bases each). The V gene's germline CDR1 is DFQATT and CDR2 SNEGSKA (reference sequence). The CDR3 has 11 amino acids. The germline V and J ends were trimmed by 4 bases and 6 bases, with 7 bases remaining between them. Here the CDR3 DNA reads TGCAGTGCTATTGGGGGCAATGAGCAGTTCTTC. Translating gives CSAIGGNEQFF.

V and J are TRBV6-1 and TRBJ2-1, with 14 bases identical to TRBD2. V lost 6 bases, J lost 5 bases, and 3 bases stayed unmatched. The germline V gene encodes CDR1 MNHNS and CDR2 SASEGT. CDR3 length equals 15 residues. CDR3 loop: CASREGLAGDNEQFF. For the CDR3, the DNA is TGTGCCAGCAGGGAGGGACTAGCGGGGGACAATGAGCAGTTCTTC.

This clonotype appeared a single time. The J gene is TRBJ2-5, the V gene TRBV10-3; 11 nucleotides agree with TRBD2. Germline lookup yields CDR1 ENHRY and CDR2 SYGVKD. The CDR3 has 16 amino acids. The ends lost 2 bases at V and 4 bases at J; junction bases unmatched: 6. The CDR3 nucleotides are TGTGCCATCAGTGAGAGTAGCGGGGGGGCAGCAGAGACCCAGTACTTC. Its translation is CAISESSGGAAETQYF.

The chain has TRBV4-3 and TRBJ2-1, with 10 bases fitting TRBD1. V shed 0 bases and J 11 bases; nucleotides not matched to a gene: 7. The germline gives CDR1 LGHNA, CDR2 YSLEER. The CDR3 loop spans 15 amino acids. CDR3 coding DNA: TGCGCCAGCAGCCAAGAAGGGACAGGGGTCTATCAGCAGTTCTTC. It codes for CASSQEGTGVYQQFF.

The J gene is TRBJ2-2, the V gene TRBV4-3; D is possibly TRBD2 (5 bases). This CDR3 has 13 amino acids. From germline, CDR1 is LGHNA and CDR2 YSLEER. V lost 4 bases, J lost 7 bases, and 10 bases lay in between. CDR3 sequence reads: CASSRGLLGELFF. CDR3 bases: TGCGCCAGCAGCCGCGGACTCCTCGGGGAGCTGTTTTTT.

The V call is TRBV7-2, the J call TRBJ2-3; TRBD2 is a possible D gene (6 bases). CDR1 SGHTA and CDR2 FQGNSA come from the germline V gene. The V end lost 5 bases, the J end lost 6 bases, and 15 bases lay between the germline ends. CDR3 length: 14 residues. The CDR3 reads CASSPFSGVDTQYF. The DNA of the CDR3 is TGTGCCAGCAGCCCCTTCTCGGGGGTCGATACGCAGTATTTT.

V and J are TRBV9 and TRBJ2-1; D may be TRBD2 (5 bases). The CDR3 loop spans 14 amino acids. Germline assignment: CDR1 SGDLS and CDR2 YYNGEE. V was clipped by 1 base and J by 8 bases, with 13 bases between them. The CDR3, as DNA: TGTGCCAGCAGCGTATATACGGGGAACCATGAGCAGTTCTTC. As protein: CASSVYTGNHEQFF.

Only a few counts were recorded for this clonotype. The V and J genes are TRBV4-1 and TRBJ2-7, with 7 bases fitting TRBD2. The trim removed 1 base at V and 2 bases at J, leaving 2 bases unmatched. Per germline, CDR1 MGHRA and CDR2 YSYEKL. The CDR3 runs to 14 residues. The CDR3 protein is CASSQGGGPYEQYF. In DNA, the CDR3 is TGCGCCAGCAGCCAAGGCGGGGGACCCTACGAGCAGTACTTC.